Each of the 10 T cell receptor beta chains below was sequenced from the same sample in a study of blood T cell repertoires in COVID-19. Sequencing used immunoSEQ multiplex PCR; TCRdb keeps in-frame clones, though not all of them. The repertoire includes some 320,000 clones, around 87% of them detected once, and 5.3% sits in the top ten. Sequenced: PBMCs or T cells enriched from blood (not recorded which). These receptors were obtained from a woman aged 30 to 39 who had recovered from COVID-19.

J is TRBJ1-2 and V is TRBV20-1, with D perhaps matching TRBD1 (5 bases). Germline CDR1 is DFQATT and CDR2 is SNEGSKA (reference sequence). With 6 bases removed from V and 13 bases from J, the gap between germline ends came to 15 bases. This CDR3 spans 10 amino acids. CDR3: CSALSRVGTF. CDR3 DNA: TGCAGTGCGCTCTCCAGGGTTGGCACCTTC.

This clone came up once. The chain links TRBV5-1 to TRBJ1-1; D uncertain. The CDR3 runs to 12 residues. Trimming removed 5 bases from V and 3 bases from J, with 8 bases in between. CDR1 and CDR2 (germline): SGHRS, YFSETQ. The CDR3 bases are TGCGCCAGCAGGCGGGGAGACACTGAAGCTTTCTTT. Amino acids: CASRRGDTEAFF.

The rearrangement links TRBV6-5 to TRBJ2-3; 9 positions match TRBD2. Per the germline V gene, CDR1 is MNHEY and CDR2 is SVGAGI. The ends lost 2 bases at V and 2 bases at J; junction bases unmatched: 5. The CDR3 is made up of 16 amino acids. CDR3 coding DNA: TGTGCCAGCAGTTACATAGCGGGGGCCTTCACAGATACGCAGTATTTT. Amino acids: CASSYIAGAFTDTQYF.

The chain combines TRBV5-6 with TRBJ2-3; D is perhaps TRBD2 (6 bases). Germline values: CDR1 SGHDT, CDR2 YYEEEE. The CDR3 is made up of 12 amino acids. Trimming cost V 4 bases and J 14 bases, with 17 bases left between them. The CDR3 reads CASSVDRGLRYF. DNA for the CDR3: TGTGCCAGCAGCGTCGACCGGGGGTTAAGGTATTTT.

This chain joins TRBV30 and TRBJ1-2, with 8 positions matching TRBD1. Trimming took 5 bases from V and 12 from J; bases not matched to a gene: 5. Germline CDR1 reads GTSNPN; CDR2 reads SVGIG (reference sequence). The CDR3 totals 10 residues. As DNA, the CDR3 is TGTGCCTGGGGGGCAGGGGGCCACACCTTC. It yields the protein CAWGAGGHTF.

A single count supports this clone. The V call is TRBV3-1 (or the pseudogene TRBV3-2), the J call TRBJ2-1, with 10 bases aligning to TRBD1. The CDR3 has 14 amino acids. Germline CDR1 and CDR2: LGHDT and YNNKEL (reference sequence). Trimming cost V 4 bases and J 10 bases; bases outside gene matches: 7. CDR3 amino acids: CASSRRQGALEQFF. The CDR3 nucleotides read TGTGCCAGCAGCCGCCGACAGGGGGCTCTAGAGCAGTTCTTC.

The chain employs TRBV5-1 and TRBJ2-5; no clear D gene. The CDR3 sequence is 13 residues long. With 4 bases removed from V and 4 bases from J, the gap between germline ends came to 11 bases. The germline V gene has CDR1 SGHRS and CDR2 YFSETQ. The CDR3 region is CASSPQTGETQYF. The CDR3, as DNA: TGCGCCAGCAGCCCCCAGACTGGAGAGACCCAGTACTTC.

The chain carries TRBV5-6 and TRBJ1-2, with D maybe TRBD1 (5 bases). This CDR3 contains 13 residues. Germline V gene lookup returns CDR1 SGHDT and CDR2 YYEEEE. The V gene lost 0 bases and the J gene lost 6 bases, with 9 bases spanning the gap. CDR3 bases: TGTGCCAGCAGCTTGGCACAGGACCATGGCTACACCTTC. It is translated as CASSLAQDHGYTF.

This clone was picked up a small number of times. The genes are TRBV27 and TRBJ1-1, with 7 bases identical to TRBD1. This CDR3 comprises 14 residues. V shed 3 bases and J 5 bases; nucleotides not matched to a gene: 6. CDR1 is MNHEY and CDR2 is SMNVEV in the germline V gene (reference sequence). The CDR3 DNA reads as TGTGCCAGCAGTTTCCAGGGGGTTCGGACTGAAGCTTTCTTT. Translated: CASSFQGVRTEAFF.

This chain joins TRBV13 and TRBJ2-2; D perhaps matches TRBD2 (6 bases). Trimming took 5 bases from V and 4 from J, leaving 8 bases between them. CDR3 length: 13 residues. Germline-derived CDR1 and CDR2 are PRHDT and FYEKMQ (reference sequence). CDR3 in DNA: TGTGCCAGCAGCCCGGAGGGCACCGGGGAGCTGTTTTTT. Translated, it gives CASSPEGTGELFF. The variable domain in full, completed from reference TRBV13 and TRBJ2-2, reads AAGVIQSPRHLIKEKRETATLKCYPIPRHDTVYWYQQGPGQDPQFLISFYEKMQSDKGSIPDRFSAQQFSDYHSELNMSSLELGDSALYFCASSPEGTGELFFGEGSRLTVL.